This T cell receptor beta chain is from a study of blood T cell repertoires in COVID-19. Study overall: Material from acute and convalescent COVID-19 was sourced from the United States, Italy and Spain. The analysed material was cDNA or gDNA that came from T cells, B-cell-depleted T cells, or PBMCs.

Per germline, CDR1 SGHRS and CDR2 YFSETQ. Trimming shortened V by 0 bases and J by 5 bases, and 4 bases separated the two germline ends. The CDR3 loop spans 12 amino acids. Study processing details: Nucleated cell number was recorded as an estimate derived from reference gene primer amplification. The method was immunoSEQ multiplex PCR; TCRdb's version includes in-frame clones alone and lacks a portion of them. That table supplies the V and J calls and clone size; D and trimming were determined from the DNA. The data hold 60,000 to 85,000 clones, with 60% to 85% observed a single time. What was sequenced was peripheral blood. This TCR was sampled from a man in his 70s with acute or convalescent COVID-19. The chain employs TRBV5-1 and TRBJ2-3; D uncertain. The CDR3 DNA is TGCGCCAGCAGCTTGGCGGGAGATACGCAGTATTTT. Translating it yields CASSLAGDTQYF. The full variable domain, rest sourced from reference TRBV5-1 and TRBJ2-3, is KAGVTQTPRYLIKTRGQQVTLSCSPISGHRSVSWYQQTPGQGLQFLFEYFSETQRNKGNFPGRFSGRQFSNSRSEMNVSTLELGDSALYLCASSLAGDTQYFGPGTRLTVL.